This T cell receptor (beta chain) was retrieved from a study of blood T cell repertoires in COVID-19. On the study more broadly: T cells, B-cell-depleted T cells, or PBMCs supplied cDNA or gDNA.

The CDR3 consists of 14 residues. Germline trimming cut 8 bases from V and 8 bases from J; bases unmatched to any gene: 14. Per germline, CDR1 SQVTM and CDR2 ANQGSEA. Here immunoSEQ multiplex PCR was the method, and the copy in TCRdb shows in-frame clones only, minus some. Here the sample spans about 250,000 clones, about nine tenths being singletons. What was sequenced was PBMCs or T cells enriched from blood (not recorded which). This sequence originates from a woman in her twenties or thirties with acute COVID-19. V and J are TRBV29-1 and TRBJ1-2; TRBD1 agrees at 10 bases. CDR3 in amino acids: CSIRDRGWRDGYTF. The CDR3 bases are TGCAGCATCCGGGACAGGGGTTGGCGAGACGGCTACACCTTC.